At least ten counts were recorded for the clone carrying this TCR beta chain. The antigen remains undetermined. Trimming took 5 bases from V and 1 from J, leaving 12 bases between them. This CDR3 contains 15 residues. This entry is derived from a study of CD8 T cells in ankylosing spondylitis. General study points: Past studies reported some motif variants in reactive arthritis synovial fluid and blood.

MiXCR, run by TCRdb on the 5' RACE reads, gives a single entry per CDR3 protein. Among 250,000 to 300,000 distinct CDR3 sequences listed, approximately 20% were seen once. The sequenced material came from blood, either unsorted or a sorted T cell fraction (not recorded which). The clonotype was recovered from a male donor with ankylosing spondylitis or in good health (not recorded which). The chain combines TRBV12-3 or TRBV12-4 with TRBJ1-5, with D possibly being TRBD1 (5 bases). CDR3 nucleotide sequence: TGTGCCAGCAGTAGGGGCGGGGCCAGCAATCAGCCCCAGCATTTT. Translation gives CASSRGGASNQPQHF.